The entry below gives a single T cell receptor beta chain sequence along with its context. Its target is not known. The data were taken from a study of OX40 agonist ivuxolimab in advanced cancers. Overall study context: The patients received ivuxolimab by intravenous route every 2 weeks at 0.01 to 10 mg/kg. People in dose escalation had one of these cancers: hepatocellular carcinoma, melanoma, renal cell or head and neck cancer. Findings and caveats of the study: There were, on average, more expanded clones in CD8+ T cells than in CD4+.

Only in-frame clones appear in the TCRdb table, and some are missing; sequencing was by immunoSEQ multiplex PCR. Among roughly 80,000 clones listed, 65% to 90% were seen once. The CDR3 contains 13 residues. Germline CDR1 is GTSNPN and CDR2 is SVGIG (reference sequence). The germline V and J ends were trimmed by 5 bases and 7 bases, with 17 bases remaining between them. The chain employs TRBV30 and TRBJ1-2; D unresolved. This TCR was sampled from an adult with an advanced solid tumor such as melanoma, head and neck, liver or kidney cancer. The sample in question was CD4+ or CD8+ T cells sorted from blood, obtained in a trial of the OX40 agonist ivuxolimab. The CDR3 here is CAWGLPGFGGYTF. CDR3 sequence (DNA): TGTGCCTGGGGGCTCCCGGGCTTCGGTGGCTACACCTTC.